This entry describes one TCR beta chain. The sample comes from a study of blood T cell repertoires in COVID-19. V was pared by 1 base and J by 8 bases, with 17 bases of the junction left unmatched. This CDR3 spans 18 amino acids. CDR1 is MGHRA, CDR2 YSYEKL, per germline. The protocol was immunoSEQ multiplex PCR, while the TCRdb copy is restricted to in-frame clones and leaves out a portion. This sample has 250,000 to 400,000 clones, with 70% to 90% found just once. Sequencing was done on a sample of peripheral blood. This clonotype was sampled from a woman aged 30 to 39 with COVID-19, enrolled during active disease. The genes are TRBV4-1 and TRBJ1-3, with TRBD1 matching 7 bases. This chain's CDR3 is CASSQGPPGQWNRDTIYF. The CDR3 bases are TGCGCCAGCAGCCAAGGCCCCCCGGGACAGTGGAATAGGGACACCATATATTTT.